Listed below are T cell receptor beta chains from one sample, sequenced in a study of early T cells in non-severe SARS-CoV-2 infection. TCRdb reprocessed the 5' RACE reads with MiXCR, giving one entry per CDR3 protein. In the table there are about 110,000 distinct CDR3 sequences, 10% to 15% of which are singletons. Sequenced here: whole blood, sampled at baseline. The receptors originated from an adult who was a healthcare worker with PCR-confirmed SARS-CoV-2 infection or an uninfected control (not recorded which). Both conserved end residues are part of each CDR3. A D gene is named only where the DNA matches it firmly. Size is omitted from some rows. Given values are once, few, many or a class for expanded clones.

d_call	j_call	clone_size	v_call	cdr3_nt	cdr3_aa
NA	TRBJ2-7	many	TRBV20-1	TGCAGTGCTAGAGACCATTCGGGACTGACCGGTTCTCCCTACGAGCAGTACTTC	CSARDHSGLTGSPYEQYF
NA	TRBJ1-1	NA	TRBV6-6	TGTGCCAGCATGTCCCTTGAAGCTTTCTTT	CASMSLEAFF
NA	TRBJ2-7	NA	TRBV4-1	TGCGCCAGCAGCCTCTTGGACTCGTCAGGCTACGAGCAGTACTTC	CASSLLDSSGYEQYF
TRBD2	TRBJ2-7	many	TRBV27	TGTGCCAGCAGTTCCTCCATACTACTAGCGGGAGGCTCCTACGAGCAGTACTTC	CASSSSILLAGGSYEQYF
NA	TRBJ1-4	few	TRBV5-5	TGTGCCAGCAGCCCGATCCCCGGCAGGGTCCCTCCTAATGAAAAACTGTTTTTT	CASSPIPGRVPPNEKLFF
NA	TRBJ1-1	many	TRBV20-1	TGCAGTGCTAGGCGATGGAGCACTGAAGCTTTCTTT	CSARRWSTEAFF
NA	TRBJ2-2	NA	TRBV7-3	TGTGCCAGCGGAAGCAGCACCGGGGAGCTGTTTTTT	CASGSSTGELFF
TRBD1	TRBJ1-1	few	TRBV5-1	TGCGCCAGCAGCTTGACAGGGGGCACGGCGCAAGCTTTCTTT	CASSLTGGTAQAFF
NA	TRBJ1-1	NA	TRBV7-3	TGTGCCAGCAGCGTTAAAGGGGGGCAGAACACTGAAGCTTTCTTT	CASSVKGGQNTEAFF
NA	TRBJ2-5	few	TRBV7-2	TGTGCCAGCAGCTGGAAGGGGGGCTGGTTGGAGACCCAGTACTTC	CASSWKGGWLETQYF
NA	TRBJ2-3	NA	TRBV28	TGTGCCAGCAGTCTCCCAGGGGCGGCTAGCACAGATACGCAGTATTTT	CASSLPGAASTDTQYF
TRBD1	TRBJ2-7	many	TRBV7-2	TGTGCCAGCAGCCCGGGGACAGAGCTCTACGAGCAGTACTTC	CASSPGTELYEQYF
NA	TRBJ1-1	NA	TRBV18	TGTGCCAGCTCACCTTGGACAGTCAAAAACACTGAAGCTTTCTTT	CASSPWTVKNTEAFF
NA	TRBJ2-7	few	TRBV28	TGTGCCAGCAACTCCGAAGGGGCCGGAGCCTACGAGCAGTACTTC	CASNSEGAGAYEQYF